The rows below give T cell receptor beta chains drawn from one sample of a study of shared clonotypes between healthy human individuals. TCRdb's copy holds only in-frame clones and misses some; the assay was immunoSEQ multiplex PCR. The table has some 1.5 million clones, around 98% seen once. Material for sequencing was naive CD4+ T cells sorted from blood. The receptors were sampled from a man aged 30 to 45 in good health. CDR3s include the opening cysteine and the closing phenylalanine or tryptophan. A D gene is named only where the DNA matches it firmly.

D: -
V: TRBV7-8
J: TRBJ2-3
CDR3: CASSLDRGNTQYF
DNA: TGTGCCAGCAGCTTAGATAGGGGCAATACGCAGTATTTT

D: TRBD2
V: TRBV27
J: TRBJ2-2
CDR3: CASSRLAGNTGELFF
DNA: TGTGCCAGCAGTAGACTAGCGGGGAACACCGGGGAGCTGTTTTTT

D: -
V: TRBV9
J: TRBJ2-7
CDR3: CASSVDGSYEQYF
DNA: TGTGCCAGCAGCGTGGACGGCTCCTACGAGCAGTACTTC

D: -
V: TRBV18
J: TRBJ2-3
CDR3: CASSPLTRGYTDTQYF
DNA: TGTGCCAGCTCACCACTTACTAGGGGGTACACAGATACGCAGTATTTT

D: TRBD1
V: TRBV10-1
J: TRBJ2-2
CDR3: CASRLGTGRGELFF
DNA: TGCGCCAGCAGACTCGGGACAGGCCGCGGGGAGCTGTTTTTT

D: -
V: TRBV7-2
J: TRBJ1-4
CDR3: CASSPGGGGKLFF
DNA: TGTGCCAGCAGCCCCGGGGGGGGAGGGAAACTGTTTTTT

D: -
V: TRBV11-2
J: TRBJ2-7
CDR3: CASSKGRAYEQYF
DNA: TGTGCCAGCAGTAAAGGCCGGGCCTACGAGCAGTACTTC

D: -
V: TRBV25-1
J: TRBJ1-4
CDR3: CASSESRGGGEKLFF
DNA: TGTGCCAGCAGTGAATCGAGAGGGGGGGGTGAAAAACTGTTTTTT

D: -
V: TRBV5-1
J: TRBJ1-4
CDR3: CASSRWAATNEKLFF
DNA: TGCGCCAGCAGCCGGTGGGCAGCAACTAATGAAAAACTGTTTTTT

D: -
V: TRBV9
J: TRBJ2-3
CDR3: CASSVGQLEDTQYF
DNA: TGTGCCAGCAGCGTTGGACAGCTAGAAGATACGCAGTATTTT

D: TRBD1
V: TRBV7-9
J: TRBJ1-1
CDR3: CASSPRTGGLNTEAFF
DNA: TGTGCCAGCAGCCCGAGGACAGGGGGCCTGAACACTGAAGCTTTCTTT

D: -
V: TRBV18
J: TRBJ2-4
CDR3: CASSNTGGENIQYF
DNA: TGTGCCAGCTCGAATACAGGGGGGGAAAACATTCAGTACTTC

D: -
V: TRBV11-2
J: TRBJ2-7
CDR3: CATHGLRNRDYEQYF
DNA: TGTGCCACCCACGGCCTACGAAATCGGGACTACGAGCAGTACTTC

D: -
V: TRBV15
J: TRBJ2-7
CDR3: CATSRDGAGASEQYF
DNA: TGTGCCACCAGCAGAGATGGAGCTGGGGCGTCAGAGCAGTACTTC